The next 14 T cell receptor beta chains were all read from a single sample in a study of blood T cells in healthy people across ages. Combining a sample-barcoded 5' primer with a J-beta primer mix, a second PCR ran for roughly 7 to 12 cycles. From the 5' RACE reads, TCRdb called clonotypes with MiXCR, one entry per CDR3 protein. The table lists roughly 680,000 distinct CDR3 sequences, more than 40% of them singletons, with 25% to 35% in the top ten. Sample: blood. These receptors all come from an older woman in good health.

V and J are TRBV10-3 and TRBJ2-3; unclear D gene. The CDR3 consists of 15 residues. The germline CDR1 and CDR2 sequences are ENHRY and SYGVKD. Trimming left V 2 bases short and J 0 bases short, with 9 bases between. The DNA for the CDR3 is TGTGCCATCAGTGAGGCAGGCTCTAGCACAGATACGCAGTATTTT. Protein: CAISEAGSSTDTQYF.

Only a few counts were recorded for this clonotype. The genes are TRBV10-3 and TRBJ2-7; a weak D match, TRBD1 (5 bases). The CDR3 covers 13 residues. The germline CDR1 and CDR2 sequences are ENHRY and SYGVKD. V lost 0 bases to trimming and J lost 5 bases, with 8 bases between them. The CDR3 DNA sequence: TGTGCCATCAGTGAGTCGACAGTCCACGAGCAGTACTTC. This codes for CAISESTVHEQYF.

Of note for this clonotype: A read error may produce the germline difference seen at one junction end. The J gene is TRBJ2-6, the V gene TRBV5-4; 8 positions agree with TRBD1. The germline CDR1 and CDR2 sequences are SGHNT and YYREEE (reference sequence). The CDR3 runs 17 residues. CDR3 DNA sequence: TGTGCCAGCAGCTTGGACAGGGGGTTTTCTGGGACCAACGTCCTGACTTTC. Protein: CASSLDRGFSGTNVLTF.

In this sample, this clonotype turned up many times. This could be a read error, since a much larger clone is one nucleotide away. This chain joins TRBV29-1 and TRBJ2-1; D uncertain. The DNA matches TRBJ2-7 better at its end, which makes the J call doubtful. Per germline, CDR1 SQVTM and CDR2 ANQGSEA. The CDR3 runs 16 residues. The CDR3 region is CSVDNPNRTVYNEQYF. CDR3 nucleotides: TGCAGCGTTGACAACCCCAACCGGACGGTTTACAATGAGCAGTACTTC.

Comment on this clonotype: Its ends do not fully match the called genes, so a read error is possible. V and J are TRBV18 and TRBJ2-1, with D possibly being TRBD1 (5 bases). Per germline, CDR1 KGHSH and CDR2 LQKENI. The CDR3 runs 16 residues. CDR3 loop: CASSPRQLSSYNEKFF. The CDR3 DNA follows: TGTGCCAGCTCACCCCGACAGCTCAGCTCCTACAATGAGAAGTTCTTC.

With regard to this clonotype: The junction departs from germline at one end; a sequencing error may be responsible. V is TRBV2 and J is TRBJ2-1, with 9 bases aligning to TRBD2. Germline V lookup: CDR1 SNHLY, CDR2 FYNNEI. The length of the CDR3 is 15 residues. The CDR3 reads CASSEGGRDYNKQFF. In DNA form, the CDR3 reads TGTGCCAGCAGTGAGGGCGGGAGGGATTACAATAAGCAGTTCTTC.

The CDR3 DNA reads as TGTGCCAGCAGCTTAGCGGCCAGGGACAGCCGGCGGGAGCAGTACTTC. As protein: CASSLAARDSRREQYF. This sequence joins TRBV7-3 and TRBJ2-7; 7 positions match TRBD1. The CDR3 runs 16 residues. Germline loops: CDR1 SGHTA, CDR2 FQGTGA. Germline trimming cut 2 bases from V and 7 bases from J; bases unmatched to any gene: 14. Based on the CDR3 plus reference TRBV7-3 and TRBJ2-7, the full variable domain is GAGVSQTPSNKVTEKGKYVELRCDPISGHTALYWYRQSLGQGPEFLIYFQGTGAADDSGLPNDRFFAVRPEGSVSTLKIQRTERGDSAVYLCASSLAARDSRREQYFGPGTRLTVT.

This chain connects TRBV5-1 to TRBJ2-5; 9 positions match TRBD1. Per the germline V gene, CDR1 is SGHRS and CDR2 is YFSETQ. The CDR3 covers 15 residues. J was trimmed by 11 bases and V by 1 base; bases with no gene match: 12. CDR3 DNA sequence: TGCGCCAGCAGCTTGATACAGGGGGCCTGGAATGAGCAGTACTTC. Residues: CASSLIQGAWNEQYF.

This clonotype was picked up a small number of times. The genes are TRBV12-3 or TRBV12-4 and TRBJ1-2; no clear D. The CDR3 covers 14 residues. V dropped 2 bases and J dropped 3 bases, with 10 bases sitting between them. The CDR3 DNA follows: TGTGCCAGCAGTTTAAACGGTAGAGACTATGGCTACACCTTC. Protein sequence: CASSLNGRDYGYTF.

The rearrangement uses TRBV25-1 and TRBJ2-1; D gene uncertain. Trimming took off 7 bases at V and 9 bases at J, with 13 bases between the two ends. Per germline, CDR1 MGHDK and CDR2 SYGVNS. This CDR3 comprises 12 residues. The DNA for the CDR3 is TGTGCCAGCATGGACGGCCCGAGTGAGCAGTTCTTC. Its translation is CASMDGPSEQFF.

Here the CDR3 DNA reads TGCAGTGCTCCCCTCCTAAATGAGCAGTTCTTC. It codes for CSAPLLNEQFF. The rearrangement uses TRBV20-1 and TRBJ2-1; D remains ambiguous. The germline V gene encodes CDR1 DFQATT and CDR2 SNEGSKA (reference sequence). The V gene lost 5 bases and the J gene lost 7 bases, with 9 bases spanning the gap. CDR3 length equals 11 residues.

Concerning this clonotype: Its ends do not fully match the called genes, so a read error is possible. The chain links TRBV12-3 or TRBV12-4 to TRBJ2-2; 9 bases line up with TRBD2. This CDR3 contains 15 residues. The CDR3 protein is CASTLAGANTGELFF. In nucleotides, the CDR3 is TGTGCCAGCACTTTAGCGGGAGCGAACACCGGGGAGCTGTTTTTT.

The rearrangement joins TRBV20-1 to TRBJ2-3; D is perhaps TRBD2 (6 bases). CDR1 and CDR2 (germline): DFQATT, SNEGSKA (reference sequence). Between the trimmed V and J ends, which lost 2 bases and 2 bases, there was a span of 11 bases. The CDR3 sequence is 14 residues long. The CDR3 bases are TGCAGTGCTAGAAAGCGGGTGGACACAGATACGCAGTATTTT. Translated, it gives CSARKRVDTDTQYF.

The V gene is TRBV7-6, the J gene TRBJ2-5; no clear D. Trimming cost V 1 base and J 1 base, with 13 bases left between them. This CDR3 has 16 residues. Germline V gives CDR1 SGHVS, CDR2 FNYEAQ. The DNA for the CDR3 is TGTGCCAGCAGCTTAGAGGCAGTGTACGGCCAAGAGACCCAGTACTTC. Translating gives CASSLEAVYGQETQYF.